These T cell receptor beta chains were read from a single sample in a study of STAT5B mutations in CD4+ large granular lymphocyte leukemia. The protocol was immunoSEQ multiplex PCR, while the TCRdb copy is restricted to in-frame clones and leaves out a portion. The sample consists of more than 40,000 clones, around 82% of them appearing once. Sequencing was performed on CD4+ T cells from blood buffy coats. These receptors originate from a human donor in good health. The CDR3 runs from the conserved cysteine through the conserved F or W. D genes are given only for firm matches. Not every row has a clone size; where given, it reads once, few, many or a size class.

size,length,D,J,V,CDR3,DNA
once,14,TRBD1,TRBJ1-2,TRBV28,CASSSTGGAEGYTF,TGTGCCAGCAGTTCCACAGGGGGCGCGGAGGGCTACACCTTC
-,17,-,TRBJ2-5,TRBV5-1,CASSFGDGAGRQETQYF,TGCGCCAGCAGCTTTGGGGATGGGGCAGGGCGACAGGAGACCCAGTACTTC
-,14,TRBD2,TRBJ2-1,TRBV18,CASSPLGLGNEQFF,TGTGCCAGCTCACCCTTGGGACTAGGGAATGAGCAGTTCTTC
-,13,-,TRBJ1-1,TRBV28,CASNRISGTEAFF,TGTGCCAGCAATCGAATCAGTGGCACTGAAGCTTTCTTT
-,13,-,TRBJ2-7,TRBV29-1,CSVKRTLRYEQYF,TGCAGCGTAAAACGGACACTCCGCTACGAGCAGTACTTC
-,13,-,TRBJ2-7,TRBV13,CASSLVRSYEQYF,TGTGCCAGCAGCTTAGTCAGAAGCTACGAGCAGTACTTC
-,16,TRBD1,TRBJ1-5,TRBV28,CASRPTTGRSNQPQHF,TGTGCCAGCAGACCCACGACAGGGAGAAGCAATCAGCCCCAGCATTTT
-,15,TRBD1,TRBJ1-2,TRBV14,CASSHLGQGADGYTF,TGTGCCAGCAGCCACCTTGGACAGGGGGCGGATGGCTACACCTTC
-,11,-,TRBJ2-5,TRBV28,CASSRRETQYF,TGTGCCAGTAGCCGCCGTGAGACCCAGTACTTC
-,17,TRBD2,TRBJ2-2,TRBV29-1,CSVERTSGSLGTGELFF,TGCAGCGTTGAAAGGACTAGCGGGAGCTTGGGCACCGGGGAGCTGTTTTTT
-,11,-,TRBJ1-1,TRBV30,CAGRGYTEAFF,TGTGCCGGGCGGGGATACACTGAAGCTTTCTTT